These 26 T cell receptor beta chains came from one sample sequenced in a study of T cells in Graves' hyperthyroidism and ophthalmopathy. What was amplified from RNA transcripts were TCR beta CDR3 regions. With the HTBI primer set, the TCR CDR3 went through a first round of RT-PCR. TCRdb independently ran MiXCR on the multiplex PCR reads; one entry per CDR3 protein. Among approximately 590,000 distinct CDR3 sequences listed, more than 15% were seen once. The sample consisted of blood. All receptors derive from a woman in her twenties or thirties with Graves' hyperthyroidism.

The CDR3: CASSIGQGSSYGYTF. CDR3 DNA: TGTGCCAGTAGTATCGGACAGGGGAGTAGCTATGGCTACACCTTC. This chain joins TRBV19 and TRBJ1-2; 9 nucleotides match TRBD1. The germline gives CDR1 LNHDA, CDR2 SQIVND (reference sequence). V was clipped by 3 bases and J by 4 bases; unmatched bases: 6. CDR3 length: 15 amino acids. Full variable domain (remainder filled in from reference TRBV19 and TRBJ1-2): DGGITQSPKYLFRKEGQNVTLSCEQNLNHDAMYWYRQDPGQGLRLIYYSQIVNDFQKGDIAEGYSVSREKKESFPLTVTSAQKNPTAFYLCASSIGQGSSYGYTFGSGTRLTVV.

This chain uses TRBV10-1 with TRBJ1-2; no definite D call. Germline CDR1 is WNHNN and CDR2 is SYGVQD (reference sequence). With 6 bases removed from V and 4 bases from J, the gap between germline ends came to 18 bases. This CDR3 contains 15 residues. In nucleotides, the CDR3 is TGCGCCAGCAGGGATAGGATCAGCTTTCGCTATGGCTACACCTTC. Its translation: CASRDRISFRYGYTF.

This clonotype was observed at least ten times. V is TRBV27 and J is TRBJ2-7; TRBD1 agrees at 8 bases. Germline CDR1 is MNHEY and CDR2 is SMNVEV (reference sequence). J gave up 4 bases and V 7 bases, and 12 bases lay outside the gene matches. The CDR3 runs to 15 residues. CDR3 sequence: CASTVDRGGAYEQYF. CDR3 in DNA: TGTGCCAGCACGGTAGACAGGGGTGGTGCGTACGAGCAGTACTTC.

In its sample, this clonotype was seen many times. The rearrangement uses TRBV3-1 and TRBJ2-1; TRBD1 matches at 10 bases. Looked up from germline, CDR1 is LGHDT and CDR2 is YNNKEL (reference sequence). V was pared by 3 bases and J by 7 bases, with 6 bases of the junction left unmatched. The CDR3 contains 15 residues. This CDR3 is CASSHQGQGVNEQFF. The CDR3 DNA follows: TGTGCCAGCAGCCACCAAGGACAGGGGGTGAATGAGCAGTTCTTC.

This clonotype was counted ten times or more. The V call is TRBV3-1, the J call TRBJ2-2; maybe TRBD2 (5 bases). V lost 1 base, J lost 0 bases, and 15 bases lay in between. Per the germline V gene, CDR1 is LGHDT and CDR2 is YNNKEL (reference sequence). CDR3 size: 18 residues. DNA for the CDR3: TGTGCCAGCAGCCAAGCCAGACTCAGCGGATCGAACACCGGGGAGCTGTTTTTT. The encoded protein is CASSQARLSGSNTGELFF.

There are many counts of this clonotype. This chain uses TRBV7-9 with TRBJ2-7, with TRBD2 identical over 9 bases. This CDR3 comprises 14 residues. V shed 8 bases and J 1 base; nucleotides not matched to a gene: 6. Germline V gives CDR1 SEHNR, CDR2 FQNEAQ (reference sequence). The CDR3 reads CASLETSGSYEQYF. CDR3 in DNA: TGTGCCAGCCTTGAGACTAGCGGATCCTACGAGCAGTACTTC.

This clonotype was detected ten times or more. The V gene is TRBV28, the J gene TRBJ1-3; perhaps TRBD1 as D (5 bases). V lost 6 bases to trimming and J lost 5 bases, with 17 bases between them. CDR1 is MDHEN, CDR2 SYDVKM, per germline. The CDR3 runs to 15 residues. The CDR3 sequence: CASRPTDQGRNTIYF. CDR3 DNA: TGTGCCAGCAGGCCTACGGATCAGGGTCGAAACACCATATATTTT.

This clonotype was counted ten times or more. J is TRBJ2-3 and V is TRBV5-1; 7 bases agree with TRBD2. V lost 3 bases, J lost 2 bases, and 9 bases stayed unmatched. The CDR3 is made up of 16 amino acids. Germline lookup yields CDR1 SGHRS and CDR2 YFSETQ. DNA of the CDR3: TGCGCCAGCAGCTCCTCTTTAGCGGGTGCCACAGATACGCAGTATTTT. As protein: CASSSSLAGATDTQYF. Supplemented by reference TRBV5-1 and TRBJ2-3, the full variable domain reads KAGVTQTPRYLIKTRGQQVTLSCSPISGHRSVSWYQQTPGQGLQFLFEYFSETQRNKGNFPGRFSGRQFSNSRSEMNVSTLELGDSALYLCASSSSLAGATDTQYFGPGTRLTVL.

This clonotype came up a few times. The gene calls are TRBV5-4 and TRBJ2-7; D is perhaps TRBD1 (5 bases). The germline gives CDR1 SGHNT, CDR2 YYREEE (reference sequence). Trimming took 4 bases from V and 1 from J, leaving 9 bases between them. There are 13 residues in the CDR3. The CDR3 loop reads CASSRQLSYEQYF. The CDR3 DNA follows: TGTGCCAGCAGCAGACAGCTGTCCTACGAGCAGTACTTC.

The table lists this clonotype with many counts. This chain connects TRBV7-9 to TRBJ1-1; no clear D. The CDR3 runs to 13 residues. Trimming cost V 0 bases and J 6 bases, with 8 bases left between them. Germline CDR1 SEHNR, CDR2 FQNEAQ (reference sequence). Here the CDR3 DNA reads TGTGCCAGCAGCTTAGCTGAGTGGTCTGAAGCTTTCTTT. As protein: CASSLAEWSEAFF.

Many counts were recorded for this clonotype. The chain combines TRBV27 with TRBJ1-2, with a possible D match to TRBD1 (6 bases). Germline assignment: CDR1 MNHEY and CDR2 SMNVEV (reference sequence). The CDR3 has 16 amino acids. Trimming took 4 bases from V and 4 from J, leaving 19 bases between them. CDR3 in amino acids: CASSSSPKSGVYGYTF. The DNA of the CDR3 is TGTGCCAGCAGTTCATCGCCAAAATCAGGGGTCTATGGCTACACCTTC.

The V and J genes are TRBV12-3 or TRBV12-4 and TRBJ2-1; TRBD2 matches at 11 bases. The trim removed 6 bases at V and 5 bases at J, leaving 6 bases unmatched. This CDR3 spans 15 amino acids. CDR3 DNA: TGTGCCAGCAGAGACAGACTAGCGGGAAACAATGAGCAGTTCTTC. As protein: CASRDRLAGNNEQFF.

This clonotype was recorded at least ten times. The chain couples TRBV20-1 to TRBJ2-5; 7 bases line up with TRBD1. Trimming took 6 bases from V and 7 from J; bases not matched to a gene: 8. The CDR3 is made up of 12 amino acids. Germline values: CDR1 DFQATT, CDR2 SNEGSKA (reference sequence). This CDR3 reads CSALGQTGTQYF. The CDR3 DNA reads TGCAGTGCCCTGGGACAGACAGGGACCCAGTACTTC.

The V and J genes are TRBV6-1 and TRBJ2-7, with TRBD1 matching over 7 bases. Losses at the gene ends were 0 bases for V and 4 bases for J; bases not matched to a gene: 3. Germline CDR1 reads MNHNS; CDR2 reads SASEGT. The CDR3 sequence is 14 residues long. Here the CDR3 reads CASSEAWDRYEQYF. As DNA, the CDR3 is TGTGCCAGCAGTGAAGCTTGGGACAGATACGAGCAGTACTTC.

The V gene is TRBV7-9, the J gene TRBJ1-1; 12 nucleotides line up with TRBD1. After removal of 5 bases from V and 4 bases from J, the junction contained 11 bases not matched to a gene. This CDR3 comprises 17 residues. The germline CDR1 and CDR2 sequences are SEHNR and FQNEAQ (reference sequence). CDR3 coding DNA: TGTGCCAGCAGCCAGGGGACAGGGGGCGCTTTTAGCACTGAAGCTTTCTTT. This translates into CASSQGTGGAFSTEAFF. The entire variable domain, with the rest obtained from reference TRBV7-9 and TRBJ1-1, is as follows: DTGVSQNPRHKITKRGQNVTFRCDPISEHNRLYWYRQTLGQGPEFLTYFQNEAQLEKSRLLSDRFSAERPKGSFSTLEIQRTEQGDSAMYLCASSQGTGGAFSTEAFFGQGTRLTVV.

There are a few counts of this clonotype. The gene calls are TRBV24-1 and TRBJ1-5; D is unclear. Germline CDR1 is KGHDR and CDR2 is SFDVKD. Trimming removed 4 bases at V and 1 base at J, with 7 bases between. This CDR3 contains 14 residues. The CDR3 nucleotides are TGTGCCACCAGTGAAGATTCAAGCAATCAGCCCCAGCATTTT. Amino acid sequence: CATSEDSSNQPQHF.

The genes are TRBV2 and TRBJ2-7; D perhaps matches TRBD2 (6 bases). The germline V gene has CDR1 SNHLY and CDR2 FYNNEI. This CDR3 spans 13 amino acids. Trimming removed 6 bases from V and 6 bases from J, with 15 bases in between. The CDR3: CASSPSAGREQYF. CDR3 nucleotides: TGTGCCAGCAGCCCCTCGGCGGGGCGCGAGCAGTACTTC.

This clonotype was counted ten times or more. The chain uses TRBV28 and TRBJ2-1; 9 bases line up with TRBD2. This CDR3 comprises 17 residues. J lost 3 bases, V lost 2 bases, and 8 bases had no gene match. CDR1 is MDHEN and CDR2 is SYDVKM in the germline V gene. The CDR3 loop is CASSLSGTSLGYNEQFF. The CDR3 bases are TGTGCCAGCAGTTTAAGCGGGACTAGCTTGGGCTACAATGAGCAGTTCTTC.

In its sample, this clonotype was seen many times. The gene calls are TRBV3-1 and TRBJ2-7, with D maybe TRBD1 (7 bases). Germline lookup yields CDR1 LGHDT and CDR2 YNNKEL (reference sequence). V gave up 0 bases and J gave up 5 bases, with 17 bases separating them. This CDR3 contains 16 residues. This chain's CDR3 is CASSQDLGRGVHEQYF. Here the CDR3 DNA reads TGTGCCAGCAGCCAAGATCTAGGCAGGGGGGTACACGAGCAGTACTTC.

Points on this clonotype: Just one base apart from a much larger clone, this may be a read error. The chain uses TRBV20-1 and TRBJ1-5; TRBD1 aligns across 7 bases. This CDR3 has 13 amino acids. Trimming removed 8 bases from V and 5 bases from J; junction bases left unmatched: 9. Germline V gene lookup returns CDR1 DFQATT and CDR2 SNEGSKA (reference sequence). The DNA for the CDR3 is TGCAGTAAGAGCGGGACAGAAGATCAGCCCCAGCATTTT. Its protein product is CSKSGTEDQPQHF.

The V gene is TRBV4-1, the J gene TRBJ2-7, with a possible D match to TRBD1 (6 bases). The V end was cut by 4 bases, the J end by 2 bases, with 12 bases between. Germline V gives CDR1 MGHRA, CDR2 YSYEKL. The CDR3 is made up of 14 amino acids. Here the CDR3 reads CASSRGQPPYEQYF. The CDR3 bases are TGCGCCAGCAGCCGGGGACAACCGCCCTACGAGCAGTACTTC.

The V call is TRBV27, the J call TRBJ2-2; 7 bases fit TRBD2. The CDR3 is 14 amino acids. CDR1 is MNHEY, CDR2 SMNVEV, per germline (reference sequence). V shed 7 bases, J shed 6 bases, and the junction held 8 bases outside the gene matches. This CDR3 reads CASKWGGPAGELFF. CDR3 DNA: TGTGCCAGCAAGTGGGGGGGTCCCGCCGGGGAGCTGTTTTTT.

The chain recombines TRBV7-9 with TRBJ2-2; D unclear. The CDR3 is 13 residues long. The germline CDR1 and CDR2 sequences are SEHNR and FQNEAQ (reference sequence). The germline V and J ends were trimmed by 6 bases and 5 bases, with 10 bases remaining between them. CDR3 residues: CASRLSLTGELFF. DNA for the CDR3: TGTGCCAGCAGGCTGAGCCTTACCGGGGAGCTGTTTTTT.

The table lists this clonotype with a few counts. V gene TRBV19 combines with J gene TRBJ1-1; 7 nucleotides align to TRBD1. The junction had 11 bases not matched to a gene; V was cut back by 6 bases and J by 4 bases. Germline V gene sequence: CDR1 LNHDA, CDR2 SQIVND (reference sequence). The CDR3 is 15 residues long. For the CDR3, the DNA is TGTGCCAGTAGACCCACGACAGGGCTCGGCACTGAAGCTTTCTTT. Its protein is CASRPTTGLGTEAFF.

The V and J genes are TRBV7-2 and TRBJ2-7; no clear D gene. Between the trimmed V and J ends, which lost 0 bases and 8 bases, there was a span of 11 bases. There are 13 residues in the CDR3. In germline, CDR1 is SGHTA, CDR2 FQGNSA. In nucleotides, the CDR3 is TGTGCCAGCAGCTTAGCGCGAGACCGACAGCAGTACTTC. Encoded protein: CASSLARDRQQYF. The full variable domain, rest sourced from reference TRBV7-2 and TRBJ2-7, is GAGVSQSPSNKVTEKGKDVELRCDPISGHTALYWYRQSLGQGLEFLIYFQGNSAPDKSGLPSDRFSAERTGGSVSTLTIQRTQQEDSAVYLCASSLARDRQQYFGPGTRLTVT.

At least ten counts were recorded for this clonotype. The CDR3 region has the DNA TGTGCCTGGAGCGGGACTAGCGGGATGACCTACGAGCAGTACTTC. Protein product: CAWSGTSGMTYEQYF. The chain carries TRBV30 and TRBJ2-7, with 13 bases identical to TRBD2. Germline V CDR1 and CDR2: GTSNPN, SVGIG (reference sequence). CDR3 size: 15 residues. J lost 2 bases, V lost 3 bases, and 4 bases had no gene match.